Below, one TCR beta chain is given with its context. These data come from a study of cytomegalovirus exposure and HLA in healthy donors. The V segment lost 9 bases and the J segment 2 bases; nucleotides outside the gene matches: 10. This CDR3 contains 15 residues. CDR1 LGHNA and CDR2 YNFKEQ come from the germline V gene. Use of 60 Vbeta and 13 Jbeta primers characterized the PCR. Some clones are missing from TCRdb's copy, which holds only in-frame ones; the method was immunoSEQ multiplex PCR. This repertoire shows roughly 180,000 clones, roughly 74% found once; its top ten account for less than 6%. This TCR came from a woman in her 30s in good health and CMV-seropositive. Source material: PBMCs. The rearrangement uses TRBV4-2 and TRBJ2-7, with 10 bases lining up with TRBD2. CDR3 amino acids: CASGGLTSGTYEQYF. Written as DNA, the CDR3 is TGTGCCAGTGGGGGGTTAACTAGCGGGACCTACGAGCAGTACTTC.